This T cell receptor beta chain was sequenced for a study of blood T cell repertoires in COVID-19. The CDR3 sequence is 12 residues long. Looked up from germline, CDR1 is SGHAT and CDR2 is FQNNGV. V was trimmed by 5 bases and J by 6 bases, leaving 9 bases between them. Repertoires were generated with immunoSEQ multiplex PCR, while TCRdb's copy carries only in-frame clones and drops some. The table lists 68,000 or so clones, 86% of them singletons. The receptor was derived from a man younger than 40 with acute or convalescent COVID-19. Material: peripheral blood. This rearrangement joins TRBV11-2 to TRBJ2-3, with D possibly TRBD1 on 6 matching bases. CDR3 nucleotide sequence: TGTGCCAGCAGCCCGCAGGGGGATACGCAGTATTTT. It translates to CASSPQGDTQYF. Full variable domain (outside the CDR3, taken from reference TRBV11-2 and TRBJ2-3): EAGVAQSPRYKIIEKRQSVAFWCNPISGHATLYWYQQILGQGPKLLIQFQNNGVVDDSQLPKDRFSAERLKGVDSTLKIQPAKLEDSAVYLCASSPQGDTQYFGPGTRLTVL.